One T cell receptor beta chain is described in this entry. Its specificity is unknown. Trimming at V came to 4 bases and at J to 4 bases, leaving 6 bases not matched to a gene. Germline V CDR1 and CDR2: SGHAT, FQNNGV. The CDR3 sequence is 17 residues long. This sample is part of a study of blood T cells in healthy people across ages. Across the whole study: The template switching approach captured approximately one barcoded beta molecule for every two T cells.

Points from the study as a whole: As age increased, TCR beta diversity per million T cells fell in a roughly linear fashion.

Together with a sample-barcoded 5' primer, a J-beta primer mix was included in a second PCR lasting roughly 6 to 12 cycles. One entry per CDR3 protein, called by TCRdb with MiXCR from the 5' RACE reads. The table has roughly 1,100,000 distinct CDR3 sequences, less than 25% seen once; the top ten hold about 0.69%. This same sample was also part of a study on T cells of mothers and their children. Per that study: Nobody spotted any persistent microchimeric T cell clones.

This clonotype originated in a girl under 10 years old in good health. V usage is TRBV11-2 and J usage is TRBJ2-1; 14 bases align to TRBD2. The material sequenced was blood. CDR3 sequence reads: CASSSRTSGGPYNEQFF. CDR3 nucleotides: TGTGCCAGCAGCTCGAGGACTAGCGGGGGGCCTTACAATGAGCAGTTCTTC.